Listed below are T cell receptor beta chains from one sample, sequenced in a study of radiotherapy plus CTLA-4 blockade in lung cancer. Assay: immunoSEQ multiplex PCR; the TCRdb copy retains only in-frame clones and omits some. The sample comprises some 50,000 clones, just under 85% of which are singletons, and around 5.1% rests with the top ten. This specimen was peripheral blood, taken from a patient treated with radiotherapy plus ipilimumab. These TCRs come from a human donor with non-small cell lung cancer whose response to radiotherapy plus ipilimumab could not be evaluated. The CDR3 runs from the conserved cysteine through the conserved F or W. The D gene is left open where the match is weak. Rows give clone size only sometimes, using once, few, many, or a class for an expanded clone.

j_call clone_size d_call v_call cdr3_nt cdr3_aa
TRBJ2-5 - - TRBV6-1 TGTGCCAGCACTCAGAAAGAGACCCAGTACTTC CASTQKETQYF
TRBJ1-1 once - TRBV5-6 TGTGCCAGCAGCCGACAGGAGGACACTGAAGCTTTCTTT CASSRQEDTEAFF
TRBJ2-1 few - TRBV2 TGTGCCAGCAGTGCTATCCCAGTCAGGGGCGATGAGCAGTTCTTC CASSAIPVRGDEQFF
TRBJ2-1 - - TRBV9 TGTGCCAGCAGCGAGGGCGGGAACTCCTACAATGAGCAGTTCTTC CASSEGGNSYNEQFF
TRBJ2-7 - - TRBV11-1 TGTGCCAGCAGCTCCCCGCCGGGGTTCGAGCAGTACTTC CASSSPPGFEQYF
TRBJ2-1 - TRBD1 TRBV5-6 TGTGCCAGCACCCCCGGACAGGGGGCTAATGAGCAGTTCTTC CASTPGQGANEQFF
TRBJ2-1 once TRBD2 TRBV7-2 TGTGCCAGCAGCCCGACTAGCGGGAGTGCCCATGAGCAGTTCTTC CASSPTSGSAHEQFF
TRBJ2-3 - - TRBV7-2 TGTGCCAGCAGCTTAGCGCCGGGCACAGATACGCAGTATTTT CASSLAPGTDTQYF
TRBJ2-5 - TRBD1 TRBV7-2 TGTGCCAGCAGCCCGACAGGGAAGACCCAGTACTTC CASSPTGKTQYF
TRBJ2-1 - - TRBV11-2 TGTGCCAGCAGCTTAGTGCGGGGAAGGGGGCACAATGAGCAGTTCTTC CASSLVRGRGHNEQFF
TRBJ1-2 - TRBD1 TRBV5-1 TGCGCCAGCAGCCCGGGACAGGGGCTCTATGGCTACACCTTC CASSPGQGLYGYTF
TRBJ1-5 - - TRBV11-3 TGTGCCAGCACCCTTTGTTGCTTGCCTAAGGGGAGGGAATTTCAGCCCCAGCATTTT CASTLCCLPKGREFQPQHF
TRBJ1-6 - - TRBV5-1 TGCGCCAGCAGCGGGGGGACGGATTATAATTCACCCCTCCACTTT CASSGGTDYNSPLHF
TRBJ2-5 - - TRBV5-4 TGTGCCAGCAGCTCCCCCGGGACACAAGAGACCCAGTACTTC CASSSPGTQETQYF
TRBJ2-2 - - TRBV11-2 TGTGCCAGCAGCTTAGCTGTTTACACCGGGGAGCTGTTTTTT CASSLAVYTGELFF
TRBJ1-4 - TRBD1 TRBV7-9 TGTGCCAGCAGCTCAGACAGGGGAACTAATGAAAAACTGTTTTTT CASSSDRGTNEKLFF
TRBJ1-3 - - TRBV10-3 TGTGCCATCGGACCCTCGACAGGTTCTGGAAACACCATATATTTT CAIGPSTGSGNTIYF
TRBJ2-7 - - TRBV11-2 TGTGCCAGCAGCAGCATGCGGGATATCTACGAGCAGTACTTC CASSSMRDIYEQYF
TRBJ2-1 - - TRBV18 TGTGCCAGCTCACGTGGGAGTGACAATGAGCAGTTCTTC CASSRGSDNEQFF
TRBJ1-5 once - TRBV19 TGTGCCAGTAGTACCCGGTCCCAAAGGGGCATGAGCAATCAGCCCCAGCATTTT CASSTRSQRGMSNQPQHF
TRBJ2-1 - TRBD1 TRBV19 TGTGCCAGTAGTATGACGACGGGACAGTGGTTCTTC CASSMTTGQWFF
TRBJ1-1 few TRBD1 TRBV2 TGTGCCAGCAGTGGACAGGGGATGTACACTGAAGCTTTCTTT CASSGQGMYTEAFF
TRBJ2-5 few TRBD2 TRBV28 TGTGCCAGCAGTCTGCAGACTAGCGGACTAGCTGAGACCCAGTACTTC CASSLQTSGLAETQYF
TRBJ2-1 - - TRBV7-3 TGTGCCAGCAGTCAGAGCGGTTACAATGAGCAGTTCTTC CASSQSGYNEQFF
TRBJ2-1 - - TRBV19 TGTGCCAGTAACCCGAGGGGGGGGCAGAATGGTAATGAGCAGTTCTTC CASNPRGGQNGNEQFF
TRBJ2-5 once - TRBV5-1 TGCGCCAGCAGCGTAGGCCCCGCGGTAGAGACCCAGTACTTC CASSVGPAVETQYF
TRBJ2-1 - TRBD1 TRBV5-1 TGCGCCAGCGGGACAGGGAACTACAATGAGCAGTTCTTC CASGTGNYNEQFF
TRBJ1-2 - - TRBV7-9 TGTGCCAGCAGCTTAGTCGCCTGGGCCCGACAGGAGGACTATGGCTACACCTTC CASSLVAWARQEDYGYTF
TRBJ1-4 few - TRBV6-6 TGTGCCAGCAGTTACTTCGGAGGGTCTGAAAAACTGTTTTTT CASSYFGGSEKLFF
TRBJ2-3 few TRBD1 TRBV6-6 TGTGCCAGCAGGCCGGGACAGGGGAGTTGGACAGATACGCAGTATTTT CASRPGQGSWTDTQYF
TRBJ2-5 - - TRBV6-5 TGTGCCAGCAGTTACGGCGGGTTAGGAGGGGAGACCCAGTACTTC CASSYGGLGGETQYF
TRBJ1-5 few - TRBV4-1 TGCGCCAGCAGCCAATTCTCGACAGGACACAATCAGCCCCAGCATTTT CASSQFSTGHNQPQHF
TRBJ2-4 - - TRBV29-1 TGCAGCCACCCTGAGAGGGGGAAGAACATTCAGTACTTC CSHPERGKNIQYF
TRBJ2-2 - - TRBV21-1 TGTGCCAGCAGCAGAGGACTCGCAGGGGATTCGGATCCCGGGGAGCTGTTTTTT CASSRGLAGDSDPGELFF
TRBJ1-5 - TRBD1 TRBV27 TGTGCCAGCAGTGGTACAGGGGATCAGCCCCAGCATTTT CASSGTGDQPQHF
TRBJ1-2 many TRBD1 TRBV27 TGTGCCAGCAGTTCAACAGGGGGGGAGGGTGGCTACACCTTC CASSSTGGEGGYTF
TRBJ2-7 - - TRBV30 TGTGCCTGGAGTCTGGACAGCCCGTACGAGCAGTACTTC CAWSLDSPYEQYF
TRBJ2-2 - - TRBV5-5 TGTGCCAGCAGCCGCGGACGGGGGGCCAACACCGGGGAGCTGTTTTTT CASSRGRGANTGELFF
TRBJ2-5 - TRBD1 TRBV29-1 TGCAGCGTTGGGACAGGGGGCGGAGAGACCCAGTACTTC CSVGTGGGETQYF
TRBJ1-2 - - TRBV29-1 TGCAGCGTTGAAGTGGCAGGACTCTCTGGCTACACCTTC CSVEVAGLSGYTF
TRBJ2-1 - - TRBV6-5 TGTGCCAGCAGCGGGAGCGTCGAAAATGAGCAGTTCTTC CASSGSVENEQFF
TRBJ2-1 - - TRBV7-2 TGTGCCAGCAGCTCTCCTAGCGAGTACAATGAGCAGTTCTTC CASSSPSEYNEQFF
TRBJ2-7 - - TRBV9 TGTGCCAGCAGCACCTCGACTGGTTTTAGCGAGCAGTACTTC CASSTSTGFSEQYF
TRBJ2-3 - - TRBV4-3 TGCGCCAGCAGCCAAGATGCAGCGGTATATGGAACAGATACGCAGTATTTT CASSQDAAVYGTDTQYF
TRBJ2-1 - TRBD2 TRBV9 TGTGCCAGCAGCGTAGGTACTAGCGAGTACAATGAGCAGTTCTTC CASSVGTSEYNEQFF
TRBJ2-1 - TRBD2 TRBV7-3 TGTGCCAGCAGCTCCGGACTAGCGGGAGGCGATGAGCAGTTCTTC CASSSGLAGGDEQFF
TRBJ1-2 - - TRBV6-1 TGTGCCAGCAGTGAAGCATGGGGGGGGCACTATGGCTACACCTTC CASSEAWGGHYGYTF
TRBJ1-5 - - TRBV15 TGTGCCACCAGCAGAGATCGGGCAGAGACAGCACGGCATTTT CATSRDRAETARHF
TRBJ2-7 - TRBD1 TRBV28 TGTGCCAGCAGTAGGGGGCCCGGCTACGAGCAGTACTTC CASSRGPGYEQYF
TRBJ2-2 - - TRBV4-3 TGCGCCAGCAGCCAAGGGCCAGGGACCGGGGAGCTGTTTTTT CASSQGPGTGELFF
TRBJ1-1 - - TRBV7-9 TGTGCCAGCAGCAACACAGGGACCACTGAAGCTTTCTTT CASSNTGTTEAFF
TRBJ1-1 few - TRBV6-5 TGTGCCAGCAGTTTTACAGGGTATAATGAAGCTTTCTTT CASSFTGYNEAFF